The entry below gives a single T cell receptor (beta chain) sequence along with its context. What it binds is unknown. All donors were healthy Caucasians. This record belongs to a study of identical twins. Study-wide points: Reduced insertions were recorded for abundant cord blood beta clonotypes, with no such pattern in memory repertoires. The conclusions drew on cross-sectional statistical analysis instead of tracking the same donors.

TCRdb re-called the 5' RACE reads through MiXCR, storing one row per CDR3 protein. This repertoire shows about 810,000 distinct CDR3 sequences, about 12% found once; its top ten account for around 1.6%. The ends lost 3 bases at V and 7 bases at J; junction bases unmatched: 4. CDR3 length: 14 residues. CDR1 is MNHEY, CDR2 SMNVEV, per germline (reference sequence). These records were also assigned to another study, of yellow fever vaccine responses in identical twins. As reported in that work: Twins showed a vaccine T cell response that reportedly seemed partly convergent, partly personalized.

This TCR was sampled from a woman under 30 in good health. V and J are TRBV27 and TRBJ2-1, with 9 bases lining up with TRBD1. Sequencing used PBMCs. The CDR3 DNA reads TGTGCCAGCAGTTTGTACGGGACAGGGAATGAGCAGTTCTTC. Amino acids: CASSLYGTGNEQFF.